This TCR beta chain is from a study of CD8+ T cells in alopecia areata. The overall study: Severity scoring for treated patients was based on the percentage of affected scalp area. General observations from the study: It was less clear whether patients shared TCRs than it was in mice, possibly because of HLA. Higher clonality than in normal scalp was seen in lesional scalp, especially alopecia totalis/universalis. It was observed that many expanded lesional clones persisted in scalp and blood during tofacitinib.

Once RNA had been extracted, it was reverse transcribed into cDNA to act as the sequencing template. The table came from immunoSEQ multiplex PCR; TCRdb's copy has only in-frame clones and leaves some out. This table holds 15,000 to 20,000 clones, over 50% found once. The germline V and J ends were trimmed by 9 bases and 0 bases, with 14 bases remaining between them. The CDR3 totals 14 residues. CDR1 and CDR2 from the germline V gene are SGHRS and YFSETQ. Noted treatment: oral pan-JAK inhibitor, 5-10 mg twice daily. Lesional scalp punch biopsies and peripheral blood were collected from alopecia areata patients. Remarks on this clone: Its antigen is currently unknown.

The specimen was skin, collected at week 4, from a patient treated with tofacitinib. This sequence was found in a human donor with alopecia areata. The gene calls are TRBV5-1 and TRBJ2-3, with D possibly matching TRBD2 (5 bases). DNA for the CDR3: TGCGCCACCCGCGGCGGGCCTAGCACAGATACGCAGTATTTT. Its translation: CATRGGPSTDTQYF.